Listed below are T cell receptor beta chains from one sample, sequenced in a study of CD4 T cell repertoires in COVID-19. The data were produced by immunoSEQ multiplex PCR, yet TCRdb's version contains in-frame clones alone and is incomplete. Of approximately 75,000 clones listed, about four fifths are singletons. Sample: CD4+ T cells from peripheral blood, taken after recovery from COVID-19. These receptor sequences come from a human donor who had COVID-19. The CDR3 runs from the conserved cysteine through the conserved F or W. The D gene is left open where the match is weak. Part of the rows lack a size; the others show once, few, many or a class for expanded clones.

J gene | clone size | D gene | V gene | CDR3 protein | CDR3 DNA
TRBJ2-7 | . | TRBD1 | TRBV5-1 | CASSFGTGAYEQYF | TGCGCCAGCAGCTTTGGGACAGGGGCCTACGAGCAGTACTTC
TRBJ2-5 | . | . | TRBV11-2 | CASSLNTAARETQYF | TGTGCCAGCAGCTTGAATACGGCCGCACGAGAGACCCAGTACTTC
TRBJ1-4 | . | . | TRBV28 | CASSDSGATNEKLFF | TGTGCCAGCAGTGACTCAGGGGCAACTAATGAAAAACTGTTTTTT
TRBJ1-2 | . | . | TRBV2 | CASSGGYNYGYTF | TGTGCCAGCAGTGGGGGGTACAACTATGGCTACACCTTC
TRBJ2-5 | . | TRBD2 | TRBV25-1 | CASRDYGTSGRETQYF | TGTGCCAGCAGGGATTACGGGACTAGCGGGCGGGAGACCCAGTACTTC
TRBJ2-1 | . | . | TRBV2 | CASGIRDGQFF | TGTGCCAGCGGCATCCGGGACGGGCAGTTCTTC
TRBJ2-7 | . | . | TRBV11-2 | CASSRSYEQYF | TGTGCCAGCTCCCGCTCCTACGAGCAGTACTTC
TRBJ2-2 | . | TRBD1 | TRBV10-1 | CASRGQTNTGELFF | TGCGCCAGCAGGGGACAGACGAACACCGGGGAGCTGTTTTTT
TRBJ1-1 | . | . | TRBV18 | CASSRLGRMNTEAFF | TGTGCCAGCTCACGCCTAGGACGGATGAACACTGAAGCTTTCTTT
TRBJ1-3 | . | . | TRBV19 | CASSISGPLSGNTIYF | TGTGCCAGTAGTATTTCGGGACCGCTCTCTGGAAACACCATATATTTT
TRBJ1-3 | . | . | TRBV5-1 | CASSLDGLGNTIYF | TGCGCCAGCAGCTTGGATGGATTGGGAAACACCATATATTTT
TRBJ2-7 | . | . | TRBV28 | CASSLSTLSYEQYF | TGTGCCAGCAGTTTGTCCACCTTATCCTACGAGCAGTACTTC
TRBJ1-1 | . | . | TRBV23-1 | CASTIDGRGDTEAFF | TGCGCCAGCACTATCGATGGCCGGGGAGACACTGAAGCTTTCTTT
TRBJ2-1 | . | . | TRBV19 | CASSILGGEQFF | TGTGCCAGTAGTATCCTTGGGGGTGAGCAGTTCTTC
TRBJ2-2 | . | TRBD2 | TRBV7-8 | CASSRRLAGTGKVPNTGELFF | TGTGCCAGCAGCCGACGACTAGCGGGGACCGGAAAGGTTCCGAACACCGGGGAGCTGTTTTTT
TRBJ1-2 | . | . | TRBV6-2/TRBV6-3 | CASSYSDGSGGYYGYTF | TGTGCCAGCAGTTACTCGGACGGCTCGGGCGGGTACTATGGCTACACCTTC
TRBJ2-7 | . | TRBD2 | TRBV30 | CAWSGEGKGYEQYF | TGTGCCTGGAGTGGGGAGGGAAAGGGCTACGAGCAGTACTTC
TRBJ2-1 | . | . | TRBV5-1 | CASPQVVAMSSYNEQFF | TGCGCCAGCCCCCAGGTAGTGGCGATGAGCTCCTACAATGAGCAGTTCTTC
TRBJ2-5 | . | TRBD1 | TRBV5-6 | CASSSKHRGLGETQYF | TGTGCCAGCAGCTCCAAGCACAGGGGGCTAGGGGAGACCCAGTACTTC
TRBJ1-4 | . | . | TRBV7-9 | CASSLDRVARNEKLFF | TGTGCCAGCAGCTTAGACAGGGTGGCAAGAAATGAAAAACTGTTTTTT
TRBJ2-1 | . | . | TRBV5-1 | CASSLRVSNGSSYNEQFF | TGCGCCAGCAGCTTGAGAGTGTCTAACGGGAGCTCCTACAATGAGCAGTTCTTC
TRBJ2-3 | . | . | TRBV6-5 | CASSDGATDTQYF | TGTGCCAGCAGCGACGGGGCCACAGATACGCAGTATTTT
TRBJ2-3 | . | TRBD2 | TRBV7-3 | CASSLNRLAGDTQYF | TGTGCCAGCAGCTTAAATCGGCTAGCGGGGGATACGCAGTATTTT
TRBJ1-2 | . | . | TRBV7-2 | CASSRNGRRVNYGYTF | TGTGCCAGCAGTCGAAATGGCAGGCGTGTAAACTATGGCTACACCTTC
TRBJ2-3 | . | . | TRBV7-2 | CASSSKGADTQYF | TGTGCCAGCAGCTCGAAGGGTGCAGATACGCAGTATTTT
TRBJ1-5 | . | . | TRBV6-5 | CASRWGQGNQPQHF | TGTGCCAGCAGGTGGGGGCAGGGGAATCAGCCCCAGCATTTT
TRBJ1-5 | . | . | TRBV6-5 | CASRYSTGINQPQHF | TGTGCCAGCAGGTACTCCACAGGGATCAATCAGCCCCAGCATTTT
TRBJ2-7 | . | . | TRBV7-9 | CASSPGPGSVEQYF | TGTGCCAGCAGCCCCGGGCCAGGGTCTGTCGAGCAGTACTTC
TRBJ2-4 | once | TRBD2 | TRBV9 | CASSVGASGSPQNIQYF | TGTGCCAGCAGCGTAGGGGCTAGCGGGAGTCCCCAAAACATTCAGTACTTC
TRBJ2-7 | . | . | TRBV5-1 | CASSLGARVDEQYF | TGCGCCAGCAGCCTGGGGGCTCGGGTCGACGAGCAGTACTTC
TRBJ2-5 | . | TRBD2 | TRBV6-5 | CASSYRAGGGETQYF | TGTGCCAGCAGTTACCGGGCGGGAGGGGGTGAGACCCAGTACTTC
TRBJ1-1 | . | TRBD1 | TRBV19 | CASSIGAGQAFMNTEAFF | TGTGCCAGTAGTATTGGGGCGGGACAGGCCTTTATGAACACTGAAGCTTTCTTT
TRBJ2-1 | . | . | TRBV6-5 | CASSYASVRHNEQFF | TGTGCCAGCAGTTATGCCAGCGTCAGGCACAATGAGCAGTTCTTC
TRBJ2-5 | . | . | TRBV7-2 | CASSRPGHQETQYF | TGTGCCAGCAGCCGGCCAGGACATCAAGAGACCCAGTACTTC
TRBJ1-5 | once | TRBD1 | TRBV19 | CASSITGGGGQPQHF | TGTGCCAGTAGTATTACAGGGGGCGGCGGTCAGCCCCAGCATTTT
TRBJ2-1 | . | . | TRBV28 | CASSLPGGGRNEQFF | TGTGCCAGCAGTTTGCCAGGGGGCGGGAGGAATGAGCAGTTCTTC
TRBJ1-5 | . | TRBD1 | TRBV7-9 | CASTPPGTGVKQPQHF | TGTGCCAGCACCCCCCCCGGGACAGGGGTTAAACAGCCCCAGCATTTT
TRBJ1-3 | . | . | TRBV30 | CAWSAVLGAGNTIYF | TGTGCCTGGAGTGCCGTTTTGGGGGCTGGAAACACCATATATTTT
TRBJ2-1 | . | . | TRBV6-5 | CASSTSSDYNEQFF | TGTGCCAGCAGTACCTCTAGCGATTACAATGAGCAGTTCTTC
TRBJ1-6 | . | TRBD1 | TRBV5-4 | CASSVTGVDSPLHF | TGTGCCAGCAGCGTAACAGGGGTGGATTCACCCCTCCACTTT
TRBJ1-4 | . | . | TRBV18 | CASSLSRGGTDEKLFF | TGTGCCAGCTCATTGTCGAGGGGGGGCACAGATGAAAAACTGTTTTTT
TRBJ2-2 | . | . | TRBV7-8 | CASSLNTGYTGELFF | TGTGCCAGCAGCTTAAACACAGGGTACACCGGGGAGCTGTTTTTT
TRBJ2-5 | . | TRBD2 | TRBV7-2 | CASSFTSGEETQYF | TGTGCCAGCAGCTTTACTAGCGGAGAAGAGACCCAGTACTTC
TRBJ2-1 | . | . | TRBV27 | CASQTQGFGEQFF | TGTGCCAGCCAGACCCAGGGTTTTGGTGAGCAGTTCTTC
TRBJ1-5 | few | . | TRBV19 | CASSPQPLGTAGNQPQHF | TGTGCCAGTAGTCCTCAACCCTTAGGCACCGCGGGCAATCAGCCCCAGCATTTT
TRBJ2-2 | . | . | TRBV19 | CASSIEQNTGELFF | TGTGCCAGTAGTATAGAACAGAACACCGGGGAGCTGTTTTTT
TRBJ2-3 | . | TRBD2 | TRBV28 | CASRTSGKVDTQYF | TGTGCCAGCCGGACTAGCGGGAAGGTAGATACGCAGTATTTT
TRBJ2-7 | . | . | TRBV5-1 | CASSIPDLATQTAYEQYF | TGCGCCAGCAGTATACCCGATCTAGCCACGCAAACGGCCTACGAGCAGTACTTC